The T cell receptor beta chain under discussion was sequenced for a study of blood T cell repertoires in COVID-19. Study at large: Sites across the United States, Italy and Spain contributed samples from acute and convalescent COVID-19.

CDR1 is SGHRS, CDR2 YFSETQ, per germline. The CDR3 runs 14 residues. V was pared by 0 bases and J by 4 bases, with 10 bases between. Using immunoSEQ multiplex PCR, the repertoire was profiled, and TCRdb retains in-frame clones only, with some absent. The profile shows 200,000 to 250,000 clones, 70% to 85% of them singletons. Sequencing was carried out using peripheral blood. The chain recombines TRBV5-1 with TRBJ2-5; a possible D gene is TRBD1 (5 bases). The TCR sequence derives from a woman older than 75 with acute or convalescent COVID-19. CDR3 loop: CASSLEGSGETQYF. The DNA for the CDR3 is TGCGCCAGCAGCTTGGAGGGGTCAGGAGAGACCCAGTACTTC.